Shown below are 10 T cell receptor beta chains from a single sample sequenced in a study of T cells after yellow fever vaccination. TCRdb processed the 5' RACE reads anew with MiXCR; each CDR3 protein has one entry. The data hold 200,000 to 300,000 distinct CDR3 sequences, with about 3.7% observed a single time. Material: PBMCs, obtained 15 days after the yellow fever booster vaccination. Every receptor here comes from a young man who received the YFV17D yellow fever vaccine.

The CDR3 sequence: CASSNPGTGIHEQYF. The CDR3 coding sequence is TGTGCCAGCAGCAATCCCGGGACAGGGATCCACGAGCAGTACTTC. The rearrangement joins TRBV5-4 to TRBJ2-7; TRBD1 aligns across 9 bases. Per germline, CDR1 SGHNT and CDR2 YYREEE (reference sequence). This CDR3 comprises 15 residues. Trimming cost V 4 bases and J 5 bases; bases outside gene matches: 10.

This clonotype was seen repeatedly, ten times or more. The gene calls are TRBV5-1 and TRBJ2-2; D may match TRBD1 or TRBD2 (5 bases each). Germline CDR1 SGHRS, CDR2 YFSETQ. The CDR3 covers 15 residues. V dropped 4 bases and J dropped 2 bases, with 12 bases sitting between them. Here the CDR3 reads CASSLRDGNTGELFF. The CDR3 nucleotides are TGCGCCAGCAGCCTCCGGGACGGAAACACCGGGGAGCTGTTTTTT.

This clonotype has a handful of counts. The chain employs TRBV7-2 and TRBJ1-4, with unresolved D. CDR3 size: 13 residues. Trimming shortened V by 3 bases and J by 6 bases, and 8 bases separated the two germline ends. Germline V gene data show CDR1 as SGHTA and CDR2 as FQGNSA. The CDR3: CASSFNRYEKLFF. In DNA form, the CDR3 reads TGTGCCAGCAGCTTTAACCGTTATGAAAAACTGTTTTTT.

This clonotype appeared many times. This chain's CDR3 is CASSHLDRATGNTIYF. The DNA of the CDR3 is TGTGCCAGCAGCCATCTAGACAGGGCGACTGGAAACACCATATATTTT. The chain employs TRBV5-6 and TRBJ1-3; 7 bases are a match to TRBD1. The V segment lost 4 bases and the J segment 2 bases; nucleotides outside the gene matches: 9. The CDR3 has 16 amino acids. Germline CDR1 is SGHDT and CDR2 is YYEEEE. Filled out from reference TRBV5-6 and TRBJ1-3, the complete variable domain reads DAGVTQSPTHLIKTRGQQVTLRCSPKSGHDTVSWYQQALGQGPQFIFQYYEEEERQRGNFPDRFSGHQFPNYSSELNVNALLLGDSALYLCASSHLDRATGNTIYFGEGSWLTVV.

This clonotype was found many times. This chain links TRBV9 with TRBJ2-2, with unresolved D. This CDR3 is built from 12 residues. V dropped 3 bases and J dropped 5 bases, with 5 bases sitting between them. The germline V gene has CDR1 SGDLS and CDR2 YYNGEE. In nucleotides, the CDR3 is TGTGCCAGCAGCGACCATACCGGGGAGCTGTTTTTT. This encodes CASSDHTGELFF.

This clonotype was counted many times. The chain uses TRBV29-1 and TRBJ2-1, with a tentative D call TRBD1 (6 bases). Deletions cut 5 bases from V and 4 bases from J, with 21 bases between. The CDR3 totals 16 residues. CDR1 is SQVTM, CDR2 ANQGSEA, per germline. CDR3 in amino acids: CSVPRGNVGLYNEQFF. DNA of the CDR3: TGCAGCGTTCCCAGGGGTAATGTGGGTTTGTACAATGAGCAGTTCTTC.

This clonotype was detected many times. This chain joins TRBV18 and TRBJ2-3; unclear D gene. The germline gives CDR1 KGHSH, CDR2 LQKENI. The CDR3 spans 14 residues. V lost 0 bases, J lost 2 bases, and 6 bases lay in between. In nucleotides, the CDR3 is TGTGCCAGCTCACCACCGGACCTCACAGATACGCAGTATTTT. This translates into CASSPPDLTDTQYF.

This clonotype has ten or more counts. CDR3 nucleotides: TGTGCCAGCAGTGCGACAGGGCTGGGCTACGAGCAGTACTTC. Translating gives CASSATGLGYEQYF. V is TRBV6-1 and J is TRBJ2-7; 7 nucleotides line up with TRBD1. CDR3 length equals 14 residues. The V segment lost 4 bases and the J segment 3 bases; nucleotides outside the gene matches: 6. Germline V gene lookup returns CDR1 MNHNS and CDR2 SASEGT.

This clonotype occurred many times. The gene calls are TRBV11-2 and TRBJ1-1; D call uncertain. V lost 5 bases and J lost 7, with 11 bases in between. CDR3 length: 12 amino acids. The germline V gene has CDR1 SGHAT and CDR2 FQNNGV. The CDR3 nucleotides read TGTGCCAGCAGCGGCAGTGGGGTTGAAGCTTTCTTT. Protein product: CASSGSGVEAFF.

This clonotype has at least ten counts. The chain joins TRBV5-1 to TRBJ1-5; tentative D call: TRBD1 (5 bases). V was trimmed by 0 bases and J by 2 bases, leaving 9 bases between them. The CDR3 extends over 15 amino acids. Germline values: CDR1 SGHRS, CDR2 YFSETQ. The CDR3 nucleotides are TGCGCCAGCAGCTTGGGTCTGGGGGGCAATCAGCCCCAGCATTTT. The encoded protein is CASSLGLGGNQPQHF.